Listed below are T cell receptor beta chains from one sample, sequenced in a study of Ad26.COV2.S vaccination and SARS-CoV-2 variants. Clones were read by immunoSEQ multiplex PCR, and TCRdb kept only the in-frame ones, dropping some. The sample shows around 500,000 clones, 80% to 90% of them seen only once. The sequences come from peripheral blood, collected in a trial of Ad26.COV2.S vaccine versus placebo. The receptor set was obtained from a person between 18 and 60 years old who received the Ad26.COV2.S COVID-19 vaccine or a placebo. Both conserved end residues are part of each CDR3. D genes are given only for firm matches. Expanded clones get a size class; other rows say once, few or many, or leave the size out.

D	V	size	J	DNA	CDR3
-	TRBV11-2	-	TRBJ2-1	TGTGCCAGCAGCTCGACCCGTCCGGCGCGCAATGAGCAGTTCTTC	CASSSTRPARNEQFF
-	TRBV19	-	TRBJ2-3	TGTGCCAGTACAAACTCTGGAGCGGGCGGATACGATACGCAGTATTTT	CASTNSGAGGYDTQYF
-	TRBV4-2	-	TRBJ1-2	TGTGCCAGCAGCCAAGTAGACGTCGTACTTGGCTACACCTTC	CASSQVDVVLGYTF
-	TRBV12-3/TRBV12-4	-	TRBJ1-1	TGTGCCAGCAGTTTGTCGGAGAACACTGAAGCTTTCTTT	CASSLSENTEAFF
TRBD1	TRBV14	-	TRBJ1-1	TGTGCCAGCAGCCAGCGACAGGGGCTGAACACTGAAGCTTTCTTT	CASSQRQGLNTEAFF
-	TRBV2	-	TRBJ2-1	TGTGCCAGCAGAGGGACTTACTCGGCATACAATGAGCAGTTCTTC	CASRGTYSAYNEQFF
TRBD2	TRBV4-1	-	TRBJ2-7	TGCGCCAGCAGCCGTATGACTAGCGGGAGCTCCTACGAGCAGTACTTC	CASSRMTSGSSYEQYF
-	TRBV7-2	-	TRBJ2-5	TGTGCCAGCAGCTTAGTCGGGGCTAGCAGGGGCCCCCAGGACTTC	CASSLVGASRGPQDF
TRBD1	TRBV28	-	TRBJ1-1	TGTGCCACCGAACCGGGACAGGGGAGCACTGAAGCTTTCTTT	CATEPGQGSTEAFF
-	TRBV30	few	TRBJ1-1	TGTGCCTGGAGTGCCTCAGGCGCCCGTATCTTGAACACTGAAGCTTTCTTT	CAWSASGARILNTEAFF